This T cell receptor beta chain was found in a study of cytomegalovirus exposure and HLA in healthy donors. Study-level results: Most CMV-associated TCR beta chains were later found to appear HLA-restricted.

On this clone: The antigen is not known.

In the PCR, 60 Vbeta and 13 Jbeta primers were used. Sequenced by immunoSEQ multiplex PCR; TCRdb stores in-frame clones only, minus some. The repertoire holds around 150,000 clones, with 76% as singletons. With V trimmed by 6 bases and J by 8 bases, 7 bases remained unmatched. The CDR3 runs 14 residues. Germline V gives CDR1 ENHRY, CDR2 SYGVKD. This clonotype originated in a man in his forties in good health and CMV-seronegative. The sample consisted of PBMCs. The rearrangement joins TRBV10-3 to TRBJ2-1, with TRBD2 matching 10 bases. The CDR3 bases are TGTGCCATCAGACCGGGACTAGCGACCCATGAGCAGTTCTTC. Translation: CAIRPGLATHEQFF.